This T cell receptor (beta chain) was observed in a study of CD8 T cells in Susac syndrome. Random hexamers served to reverse transcribe about 0.45 to 1 ug RNA. One entry per CDR3 protein, called by TCRdb with MiXCR from the immunoSEQ multiplex PCR reads. The sample carries about 110,000 distinct CDR3 sequences, roughly 97% recorded once. CDR1 is MNHNY, CDR2 SVGAGI, per germline (reference sequence). The ends were cut back, 7 bases at V and 5 bases at J, with 9 bases in the middle. This CDR3 has 11 residues. The clonotype comes from a human donor in good health. The chain is built from TRBV6-6 and TRBJ2-7, with no clear D. The sample was CD4+ T cells from PBMCs. The CDR3: CASTLSNEQYF. The CDR3 nucleotides read TGTGCCAGCACCCTCTCAAACGAGCAGTACTTC.